A single sample gave rise to the 4 T cell receptor beta chains below, sequenced in a study of blood T cells in healthy people across ages (dated by TCRdb to the mid-2010s). The library was obtained by 5' RACE. For sequencing, an Illumina HiSeq 2500 was employed. A second roughly 6 to 11 cycle PCR used a sample-barcoded 5' primer and a J-beta primer mix. TCRdb redid the processing of the public reads, applying fastp at Q25 and MiXCR, and retained in-frame beta chains. CDR3 protein sequences are deduplicated, and each keeps its most common genes and DNA. The sample table holds hundreds of thousands of distinct CDR3 sequences, of which 25% to 35% were seen once. The ten most abundant clones make up approximately 14% of the sample. Sequences were obtained from blood. The receptors originated from a woman of 80 years or more in good health.

The chain recombines TRBV9 with TRBJ1-1; 7 bases match TRBD1. Looked up from germline, CDR1 is SGDLS and CDR2 is YYNGEE. This CDR3 has 14 amino acids. CDR3 sequence reads: CASTLTGEGTEAFF. The CDR3 nucleotides read TGTGCTTCTACCTTAACAGGGGAGGGCACTGAAGCTTTCTTT.

To note about this clonotype: Being one base from a much bigger clone, this may be a read error. The genes are TRBV3-1 and TRBJ2-5; the D call may be TRBD1 or TRBD2 (5 bases each). With the DNA end fitting TRBJ2-7 better, the J assignment may be wrong. CDR1 and CDR2 (germline): LGHDT, YNNKEL (reference sequence). There are 15 residues in the CDR3. The CDR3 region is CASSQAGRGLGEQYF. The DNA for the CDR3 is TGTGCCAGCAGCCAAGCCGGACGGGGCTTGGGCGAGCAGTACTTC.

This chain connects TRBV27 to TRBJ1-2; D remains ambiguous. This CDR3 region has 13 residues. V was trimmed by 4 bases and J by 2 bases, leaving 8 bases between them. Germline CDR1 and CDR2: MNHEY and SMNVEV (reference sequence). CDR3 region: CASSSLLNYGYTF. The CDR3 nucleotides are TGTGCCAGCAGTTCCCTTTTGAACTATGGCTACACCTTC.

The chain carries TRBV19 and TRBJ1-5, with 10 bases identical to TRBD1. V shed 4 bases, J shed 6 bases, and the junction held 6 bases outside the gene matches. The germline CDR1 and CDR2 sequences are LNHDA and SQIVND (reference sequence). The CDR3 spans 15 residues. The CDR3 coding sequence is TGTGCCAGTAGTAAGACAGGGGGCTCGGGTCAGCCCCAGCATTTT. Its protein product is CASSKTGGSGQPQHF. Supplemented by reference TRBV19 and TRBJ1-5, the full variable domain reads DGGITQSPKYLFRKEGQNVTLSCEQNLNHDAMYWYRQDPGQGLRLIYYSQIVNDFQKGDIAEGYSVSREKKESFPLTVTSAQKNPTAFYLCASSKTGGSGQPQHFGDGTRLSIL.